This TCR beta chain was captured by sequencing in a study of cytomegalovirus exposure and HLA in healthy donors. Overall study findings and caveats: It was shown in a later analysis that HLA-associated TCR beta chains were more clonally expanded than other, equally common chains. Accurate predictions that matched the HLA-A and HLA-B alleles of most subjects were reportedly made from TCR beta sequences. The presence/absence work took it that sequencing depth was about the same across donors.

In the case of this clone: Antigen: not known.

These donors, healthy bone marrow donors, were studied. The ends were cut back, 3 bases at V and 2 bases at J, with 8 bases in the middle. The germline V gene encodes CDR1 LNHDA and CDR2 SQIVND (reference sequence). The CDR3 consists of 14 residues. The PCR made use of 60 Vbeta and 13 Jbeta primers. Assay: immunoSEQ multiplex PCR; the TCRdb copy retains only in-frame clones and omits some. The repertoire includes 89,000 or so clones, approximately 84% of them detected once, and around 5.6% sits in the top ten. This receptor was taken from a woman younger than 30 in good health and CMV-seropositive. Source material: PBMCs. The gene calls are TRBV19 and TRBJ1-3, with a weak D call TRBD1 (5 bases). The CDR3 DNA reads TGTGCCAGTAGTATCGGGGGAGCTGGAAACACCATATATTTT. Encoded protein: CASSIGGAGNTIYF.